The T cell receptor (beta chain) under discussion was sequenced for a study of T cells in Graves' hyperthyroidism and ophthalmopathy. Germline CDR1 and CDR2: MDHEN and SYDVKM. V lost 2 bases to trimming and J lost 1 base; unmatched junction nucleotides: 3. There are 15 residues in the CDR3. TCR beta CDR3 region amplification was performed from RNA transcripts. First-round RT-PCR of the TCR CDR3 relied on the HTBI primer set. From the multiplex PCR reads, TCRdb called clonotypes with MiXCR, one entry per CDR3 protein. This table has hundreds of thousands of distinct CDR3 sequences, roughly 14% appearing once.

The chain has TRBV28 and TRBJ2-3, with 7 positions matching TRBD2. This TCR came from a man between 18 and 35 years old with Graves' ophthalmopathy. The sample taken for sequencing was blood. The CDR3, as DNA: TGTGCCAGCAGTTTAAGCGGGATGGGCACAGATACGCAGTATTTT. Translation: CASSLSGMGTDTQYF.